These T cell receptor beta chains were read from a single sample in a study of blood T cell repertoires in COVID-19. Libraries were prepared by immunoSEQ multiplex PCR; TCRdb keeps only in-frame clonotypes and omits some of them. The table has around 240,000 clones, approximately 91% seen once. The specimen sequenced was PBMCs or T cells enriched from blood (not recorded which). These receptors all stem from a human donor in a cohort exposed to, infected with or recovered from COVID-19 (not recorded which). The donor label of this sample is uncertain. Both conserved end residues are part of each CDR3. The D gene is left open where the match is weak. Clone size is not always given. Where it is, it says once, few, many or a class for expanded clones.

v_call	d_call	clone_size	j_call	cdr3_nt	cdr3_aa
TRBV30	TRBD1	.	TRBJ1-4	TGTGCCTGGAGGATGAAAGGACAGGGTAATGAAAAACTGTTTTTT	CAWRMKGQGNEKLFF
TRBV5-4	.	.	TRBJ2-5	TGTGCCAGCAGCTTGGCTCAAGAGACCCAGTACTTC	CASSLAQETQYF
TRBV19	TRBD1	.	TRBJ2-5	TGTGCCAGTAGTTTCCGGGGACAGAAAGGATTTACCGGCCGAGAGACCCAGTACTTC	CASSFRGQKGFTGRETQYF
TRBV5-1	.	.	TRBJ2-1	TGCGCCAGCAGGCCTACAGGGAACAATGAGCAGTTCTTC	CASRPTGNNEQFF
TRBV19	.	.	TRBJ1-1	TGTGCCAGTAGTATGACTACGAACACTGAAGCTTTCTTT	CASSMTTNTEAFF
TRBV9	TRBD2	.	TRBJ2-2	TGTGCCAGCAGCCCCCCCCCGGGTAGCGGGGGGTTTTTTCGGAGGTTAGAGCTGTTTTTT	CASSPPPGSGGFFRRLELFF
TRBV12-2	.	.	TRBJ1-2	TGTGCAAGTCCAAGTGGACACCTCCGCGACTATGGCTACACCTTC	CASPSGHLRDYGYTF
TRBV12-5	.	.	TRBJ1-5	TGTGCTAGTGGTTTGGTACTCCGACAGGTTCGCAATCAGCCCCAGCATTTT	CASGLVLRQVRNQPQHF
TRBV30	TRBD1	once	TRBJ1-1	TGTGCCTGGAGTGGGTTTCGGACAGGGGGGGGCACTGAAGCTTTCTTT	CAWSGFRTGGGTEAFF
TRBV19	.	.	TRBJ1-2	TGTGCCAGTAGCCCCTCGGAGGGGCCTGGCTACACCTTC	CASSPSEGPGYTF
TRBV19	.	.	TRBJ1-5	TGTGCCAGTAGTAGCGGCGTGAGACAGCCCCAGCATTTT	CASSSGVRQPQHF
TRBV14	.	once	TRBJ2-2	TGTGCCAGCAGCCCTCGGCCCGGGGGGCGGACCGGGGAGCTGTTTTTT	CASSPRPGGRTGELFF
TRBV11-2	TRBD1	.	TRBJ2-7	TGTGCCAGCAGCCTAGACAGGGGATCCTACGAGCAGTACTTC	CASSLDRGSYEQYF
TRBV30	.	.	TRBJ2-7	TGTGCCTGGAGTGGGACTCTCTCCTACGAGCAGTACTTC	CAWSGTLSYEQYF
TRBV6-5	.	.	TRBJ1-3	TGTGCCAGCAGTTACGGCCCCCAGGACACCATATATTTT	CASSYGPQDTIYF
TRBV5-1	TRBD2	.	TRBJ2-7	TGCGCCAGCAGCCCGGGACTAGCGGGGGGCCCCAGCTCCTACGAGCAGTACTTC	CASSPGLAGGPSSYEQYF
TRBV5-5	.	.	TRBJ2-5	TGTGCCAGCAGCTTGGTCTCAGGGGAGGAGACCCAGTACTTC	CASSLVSGEETQYF
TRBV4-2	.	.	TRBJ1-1	TGTGCCAGCAGCCAAGGGGACATATCGAACACTGAAGCTTTCTTT	CASSQGDISNTEAFF
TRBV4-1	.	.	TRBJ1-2	TGCGCCAGCAGCCCATCCCAGGGTGCTAACTATGGCTACACCTTC	CASSPSQGANYGYTF
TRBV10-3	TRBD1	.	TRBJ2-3	TGTGCCGTCGCCGACATTGGACAGGGTGGGAAGGAAGATACGCAGTATTTT	CAVADIGQGGKEDTQYF
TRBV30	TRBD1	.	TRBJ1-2	TGTGCCTGGAGGCTACAGGGGTTAGGTGGCTACACCTTC	CAWRLQGLGGYTF
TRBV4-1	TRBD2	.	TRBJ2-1	TGCGCCAGCAGCCTCCCGGACCCACCGTTTAGCGGGGGGGAATACAATGAGCAGTTCTTC	CASSLPDPPFSGGEYNEQFF